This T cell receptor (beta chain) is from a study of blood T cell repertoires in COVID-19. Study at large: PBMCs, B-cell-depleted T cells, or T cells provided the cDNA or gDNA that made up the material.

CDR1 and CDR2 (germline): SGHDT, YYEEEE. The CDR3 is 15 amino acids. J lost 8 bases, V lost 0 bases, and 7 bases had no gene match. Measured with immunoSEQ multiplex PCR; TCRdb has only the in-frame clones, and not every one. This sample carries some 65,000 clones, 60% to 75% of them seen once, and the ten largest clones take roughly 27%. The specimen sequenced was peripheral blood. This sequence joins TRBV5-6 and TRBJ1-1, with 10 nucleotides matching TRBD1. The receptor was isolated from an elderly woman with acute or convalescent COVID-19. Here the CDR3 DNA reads TGTGCCAGCAGCTTGGGGGGACAGGGGCGTTCGGAAGCTTTCTTT. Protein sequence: CASSLGGQGRSEAFF.